This TCR beta chain was identified during a study of blood T cell repertoires in COVID-19. Background on the study: Collection of acute and convalescent COVID-19 samples took place in the United States, Italy and Spain.

Assay used: immunoSEQ multiplex PCR; TCRdb lists only in-frame clones, some missing. The profile shows several thousand clones, under 90% of them singletons. V was clipped by 0 bases and J by 5 bases, with 16 bases between them. The CDR3 consists of 16 residues. Looked up from germline, CDR1 is SGHAT and CDR2 is FQNNGV. The sample was peripheral blood. The receptor was isolated from a human donor in a cohort sampled during active COVID-19. The chain links TRBV11-2 to TRBJ1-1; D is perhaps TRBD1 (6 bases). The CDR3, as DNA: TGTGCCAGCAGCTTAGATCCCGGCAGGGGAGAAACTGAAGCTTTCTTT. This gives the protein CASSLDPGRGETEAFF. Full variable domain (rest looked up from reference TRBV11-2 and TRBJ1-1): EAGVAQSPRYKIIEKRQSVAFWCNPISGHATLYWYQQILGQGPKLLIQFQNNGVVDDSQLPKDRFSAERLKGVDSTLKIQPAKLEDSAVYLCASSLDPGRGETEAFFGQGTRLTVV.